A single sample is the source of the 5 T cell receptor beta chains below, sequenced in a study of Ad26.COV2.S vaccination and SARS-CoV-2 variants. Assay: immunoSEQ multiplex PCR; the TCRdb copy retains only in-frame clones and omits some. The sample has just over 350,000 clones; just over 90% are singletons. Sequencing used peripheral blood, obtained after recovery from COVID-19. These receptor sequences come from a human donor who had recovered from COVID-19.

The chain joins TRBV5-1 to TRBJ1-2, with 7 bases that match TRBD1. The CDR3 runs to 13 residues. Germline V gene data show CDR1 as SGHRS and CDR2 as YFSETQ. The V gene end was trimmed by 4 bases and the J gene end by 4 bases; junction bases not matched to a gene: 4. The CDR3 region has the DNA TGCGCCAGCAGCCAGACAGGGTCCTATGGCTACACCTTC. This translates into CASSQTGSYGYTF.

V and J are TRBV10-2 and TRBJ2-5, with D uncertain. This CDR3 comprises 12 residues. CDR1 is WSHSY and CDR2 is SAAADI in the germline V gene. V was pared by 10 bases and J by 1 base, with 10 bases between. CDR3 region: CATSWAQETQYF. Here the CDR3 DNA reads TGCGCCACCTCATGGGCCCAAGAGACCCAGTACTTC.

This clone was detected once. The rearrangement uses TRBV6-5 and TRBJ2-6; possible D gene TRBD1, 5 bases. V lost 2 bases and J 0 bases, leaving 8 bases between the germline ends. Germline loops: CDR1 MNHEY, CDR2 SVGAGI. The CDR3 covers 16 residues. The CDR3 reads CASSYTDSSGANVLTF. The CDR3 bases are TGTGCCAGCAGTTACACCGACAGCTCTGGGGCCAACGTCCTGACTTTC.

The V call is TRBV19, the J call TRBJ2-2; D uncertain. This CDR3 is built from 14 residues. Trimming removed 5 bases at V and 4 bases at J, with 11 bases between. The germline V gene has CDR1 LNHDA and CDR2 SQIVND (reference sequence). CDR3: CASSGRPFTGELFF. The CDR3 bases are TGTGCCAGTAGTGGCCGGCCATTCACCGGGGAGCTGTTTTTT.

V is TRBV19 and J is TRBJ2-3; D gene unclear. Germline V gene data show CDR1 as LNHDA and CDR2 as SQIVND (reference sequence). CDR3 length equals 13 residues. The V end was cut by 5 bases, the J end by 4 bases, with 10 bases between. CDR3 sequence reads: CASSLRTSDTQYF. CDR3 in DNA: TGTGCCAGTAGTCTCAGGACCTCAGATACGCAGTATTTT.